The rows below give T cell receptor beta chains drawn from one sample of a study of shared clonotypes between healthy human individuals. This table comes from immunoSEQ multiplex PCR, and its TCRdb copy is limited to in-frame clones, with some not included. The sample shows approximately 2.5 million clones, 80% to 95% of them seen only once. Input material: naive CD4+ T cells from PBMCs. Every receptor here comes from a man between 18 and 35 years old in good health. Some clones in this sample may be carry-over from other donors' samples. CDR3s include the opening cysteine and the closing phenylalanine or tryptophan. A D gene is named only where the DNA matches it firmly.

J,D,V,CDR3
TRBJ2-1,TRBD2,TRBV15,CATSRGPTGLAYNEQFF
TRBJ2-3,TRBD2,TRBV7-3,CASSSGLAGGSDTQYF
TRBJ2-4,.,TRBV10-3,CAARRGRDDIQYF
TRBJ2-1,TRBD2,TRBV15,CATSRPAGVSYNEQFF
TRBJ1-4,TRBD1,TRBV5-1,CASSSGTAVGEKLFF
TRBJ1-1,.,TRBV10-2,CASSYRSMNTEAFF
TRBJ1-3,TRBD1,TRBV6-6,CASRLTGDRGNTIYF
TRBJ1-5,.,TRBV1,CTSSQGIGFQPQHF
TRBJ2-3,TRBD2,TRBV11-1,CASSLRGGGHVDTQYF
TRBJ2-7,TRBD1,TRBV5-5,CASSLMTGGMEQYF
TRBJ2-7,TRBD1,TRBV6-1,CASGGQGLGSYEQYF
TRBJ2-5,TRBD1,TRBV7-8,CATHPPDRDQETQYF
TRBJ2-7,.,TRBV5-1,CASSLNPRARDEQYF
TRBJ2-7,.,TRBV7-8,CASSLARTRGGEQYF
TRBJ2-1,TRBD2,TRBV7-8,CASSHRGLAENNEQFF
TRBJ2-1,.,TRBV28,CASSSGRNEQFF
TRBJ2-1,TRBD1,TRBV14,CASSQGAAGQGFNEQFF
TRBJ1-2,.,TRBV11-2,CASSTDRVYGYTF
TRBJ2-7,.,TRBV28,CASRPALGYEQYF
TRBJ2-7,TRBD2,TRBV28,CASSLYGREQYF
TRBJ2-5,TRBD1,TRBV5-1,CASSLGGGQETQYF
TRBJ1-1,.,TRBV5-1,CASSLDPQMNTEAFF
TRBJ2-7,TRBD1,TRBV19,CASSIVTGQGGEQYF
TRBJ1-5,TRBD1,TRBV7-8,CASSGGQPDQPQHF
TRBJ1-1,.,TRBV25-1,CASSTGALGAFF
TRBJ1-2,TRBD1,TRBV28,CASRTSTGLNGGYGYTF
TRBJ2-3,TRBD1,TRBV29-1,CSVLNRDRGTDTQYF
TRBJ1-5,TRBD1,TRBV9,CASSGTGDQPQHF
TRBJ2-2,TRBD2,TRBV10-1,CASSEQRDNTGELFF
TRBJ2-5,.,TRBV18,CASSRTGGVQETQYF
TRBJ2-1,.,TRBV2,CASSQESWYNEQFF
TRBJ2-2,TRBD2,TRBV5-3,CARSQLAEMNTGELFF
TRBJ2-7,TRBD1,TRBV11-2,CASSARTGRLNEQYF
TRBJ2-7,TRBD2,TRBV5-4,CASSLVAGGSYEQYF
TRBJ1-5,.,TRBV9,CASSVGTGANQPQHF
TRBJ2-7,.,TRBV5-1,CASSLVSHSYEQYF
TRBJ2-3,.,TRBV9,CASSVGSGGDTQYF
.,TRBD1,TRBV29-1,CSVETGAYEQYF
TRBJ1-1,.,TRBV6-6,CASQKRDTEAFF
TRBJ2-3,TRBD2,TRBV7-9,CASSQGLEADTQYF
TRBJ2-2,TRBD2,TRBV5-1,CASRTLREGVTGELFF
TRBJ2-1,TRBD2,TRBV11-3,CASSLGSSGNNEQFF
TRBJ2-1,TRBD2,TRBV29-1,CSVLAGVYVEQFF
TRBJ2-2,.,TRBV11-2,CASSTYGGVGELFF
TRBJ2-7,TRBD1,TRBV6-6,CASSFGVGQGAYEQYF
TRBJ1-1,.,TRBV18,CASSHPEGMNTEAFF
TRBJ2-1,.,TRBV5-4,CASSFGGNNEQFF
TRBJ1-1,.,TRBV15,CATSRDRLQREAFF
TRBJ2-2,TRBD2,TRBV19,CASSRDSGGNTGELFF
TRBJ1-1,.,TRBV6-1,CASSEALRENLEAFF
TRBJ1-5,.,TRBV28,CASGGLRNQPQHF
TRBJ2-1,.,TRBV5-1,CASTFSGVAGNEQFF
TRBJ1-2,TRBD1,TRBV5-6,CASSLTGQAVGGYTF